Shown below are 19 T cell receptor beta chains from a single sample sequenced in a study of technical replicates of blood from a handful of donors. Data came from immunoSEQ multiplex PCR; TCRdb stores just in-frame clones and leaves some out. The sample lists 54,000 or so clones, 94% occurring once. Material for sequencing was T cells isolated from PBMCs. The receptors were sampled from a human donor in good health.

The chain is built from TRBV15 and TRBJ2-3; a possible D gene is TRBD2 (5 bases). V shed 3 bases and J shed 6 bases, with 10 bases lying between them. CDR3 size: 13 residues. The germline V gene has CDR1 LNHNV and CDR2 YYDKDF (reference sequence). The CDR3 DNA reads as TGTGCCACCAGCAGGCGGGCTATGGATACGCAGTATTTT. Amino acids: CATSRRAMDTQYF. The full variable domain, its missing parts supplied by reference TRBV15 and TRBJ2-3, is DAMVIQNPRYQVTQFGKPVTLSCSQTLNHNVMYWYQQKSSQAPKLLFHYYDKDFNNEADTPDNFQSRRPNTSFCFLDIRSPGLGDTAMYLCATSRRAMDTQYFGPGTRLTVL.

V is TRBV28 and J is TRBJ1-1; 7 bases are a match to TRBD1. CDR3 length equals 15 residues. CDR1 is MDHEN, CDR2 SYDVKM, per germline. V gave up 8 bases and J gave up 3 bases; unmatched junction bases: 12. Written as DNA, the CDR3 is TGTGCCAGCCCTGGGGCAGGGGGTCTGGACACTGAAGCTTTCTTT. Translation: CASPGAGGLDTEAFF.

This rearrangement joins TRBV5-1 to TRBJ2-3; TRBD2 agrees at 11 bases. V lost 3 bases to trimming and J lost 2 bases; unmatched junction nucleotides: 5. The CDR3 has 16 amino acids. The germline CDR1 and CDR2 sequences are SGHRS and YFSETQ. The CDR3 nucleotides read TGCGCCAGCAGCTATAGACTAGCGGGGAACACAGATACGCAGTATTTT. Its protein product is CASSYRLAGNTDTQYF.

The J gene is TRBJ2-7, the V gene TRBV18; 9 bases line up with TRBD2. There are 14 residues in the CDR3. The V and J ends lost 1 base and 5 bases, in that order; junction bases with no gene match: 3. Germline V gene sequence: CDR1 KGHSH, CDR2 LQKENI. The CDR3 sequence: CASSPQGLAHEQYF. CDR3 nucleotides: TGTGCCAGCTCACCACAGGGACTAGCCCACGAGCAGTACTTC.

This sequence joins TRBV5-1 and TRBJ2-7; maybe TRBD1 (5 bases). Germline values: CDR1 SGHRS, CDR2 YFSETQ. The V end lost 4 bases, the J end lost 0 bases, and 14 bases lay between the germline ends. CDR3 length: 15 residues. CDR3 region: CASSTDTYFSYEQYF. In DNA form, the CDR3 reads TGCGCCAGCAGCACGGACACATACTTCTCCTACGAGCAGTACTTC.

The rearrangement uses TRBV29-1 and TRBJ2-3, with 10 bases matching TRBD1. The CDR3 sequence is 17 residues long. V trimming: 1 base; J trimming: 2 bases; junction bases outside the gene matches: 9. Germline CDR1 and CDR2: SQVTM and ANQGSEA. The CDR3 spells CSVEAYLGTGDTDTQYF. The CDR3 nucleotides are TGCAGCGTTGAAGCTTACCTCGGGACAGGGGACACAGATACGCAGTATTTT.

The rearrangement links TRBV7-9 to TRBJ1-1; TRBD1 agrees at 7 bases. The CDR3 length is 14 residues. Germline loops: CDR1 SEHNR, CDR2 FQNEAQ (reference sequence). The trim removed 11 bases at V and 6 bases at J, leaving 15 bases unmatched. CDR3 sequence: CAGRYLTGQPEAFF. The DNA of the CDR3 is TGTGCCGGACGGTATCTGACAGGGCAGCCTGAAGCTTTCTTT. The complete variable domain, with remaining parts taken from reference TRBV7-9 and TRBJ1-1, reads DTGVSQNPRHKITKRGQNVTFRCDPISEHNRLYWYRQTLGQGPEFLTYFQNEAQLEKSRLLSDRFSAERPKGSFSTLEIQRTEQGDSAMYLCAGRYLTGQPEAFFGQGTRLTVV.

This clone came up once. The J gene is TRBJ1-2, the V gene TRBV13; TRBD1 agrees at 9 bases. Germline V gene lookup returns CDR1 PRHDT and CDR2 FYEKMQ (reference sequence). The CDR3 spans 14 residues. The V segment lost 4 bases and the J segment 2 bases; nucleotides outside the gene matches: 2. The DNA of the CDR3 is TGTGCCAGCAGCTCGGACAGGGGCAACTATGGCTACACCTTC. Its protein is CASSSDRGNYGYTF.

The chain uses TRBV7-9 and TRBJ1-6; D gene uncertain. The germline V gene encodes CDR1 SEHNR and CDR2 FQNEAQ (reference sequence). The CDR3 spans 14 residues. Trimming removed 1 base from V and 6 bases from J, with 7 bases in between. This CDR3 is CASSLDGINSPLHF. The CDR3 nucleotides read TGTGCCAGCAGCTTAGATGGCATTAATTCACCCCTCCACTTT.

The genes are TRBV29-1 and TRBJ2-1, with 11 bases fitting TRBD2. Germline V gene data show CDR1 as SQVTM and CDR2 as ANQGSEA. CDR3 length: 14 residues. Germline trimming cut 2 bases from V and 7 bases from J; bases unmatched to any gene: 4. The CDR3 DNA is TGCAGCGTTGAACTGGGACTAGCGGAAAATGAGCAGTTCTTC. Translated: CSVELGLAENEQFF.

The J gene is TRBJ2-7, the V gene TRBV28; D gene uncertain. Trimming stripped 8 bases from V and 3 bases from J, with 8 bases between. The CDR3 sequence is 11 residues long. Germline assignment: CDR1 MDHEN and CDR2 SYDVKM. In DNA, the CDR3 is TGTGCCAGCGGGCCTGGCTACGAGCAGTACTTC. This gives the protein CASGPGYEQYF.

This chain connects TRBV5-4 to TRBJ2-3, with D perhaps TRBD2 (5 bases). CDR1 is SGHNT, CDR2 YYREEE, per germline (reference sequence). V lost 4 bases and J 0 bases, leaving 15 bases between the germline ends. CDR3 length equals 16 residues. The CDR3 sequence: CASSREVGSSTDTQYF. The CDR3 DNA reads TGTGCCAGCAGCCGGGAAGTCGGGTCTAGCACAGATACGCAGTATTTT.

The table lists this clone with a count of one. V and J are TRBV6-5 and TRBJ2-7; 12 positions agree with TRBD2. With 5 bases clipped from V and 5 bases from J, the junction kept 4 bases outside the gene matches. CDR3 size: 14 residues. Germline V gives CDR1 MNHEY, CDR2 SVGAGI. The CDR3 loop reads CASSTGLAGNEQYF. In DNA, the CDR3 is TGTGCCAGCAGTACAGGACTAGCGGGGAACGAGCAGTACTTC.

This clone was detected a few times. This rearrangement joins TRBV7-9 to TRBJ2-5, with 7 bases that match TRBD1. In germline, CDR1 is SEHNR, CDR2 FQNEAQ (reference sequence). This CDR3 is 13 amino acids long. V was clipped by 5 bases and J by 4 bases; unmatched bases: 4. The CDR3 DNA reads as TGTGCCAGCAGCACGACAGGGTCAGAGACCCAGTACTTC. It translates to CASSTTGSETQYF. Together with reference TRBV7-9 and TRBJ2-5, the CDR3 gives the full variable domain: DTGVSQNPRHKITKRGQNVTFRCDPISEHNRLYWYRQTLGQGPEFLTYFQNEAQLEKSRLLSDRFSAERPKGSFSTLEIQRTEQGDSAMYLCASSTTGSETQYFGPGTRLLVL.

The chain uses TRBV5-6 and TRBJ1-4; TRBD1 might be the D (5 bases). CDR1 and CDR2 from the germline V gene are SGHDT and YYEEEE. V lost 2 bases and J 8 bases, leaving 19 bases between the germline ends. This CDR3 has 16 residues. The CDR3 loop reads CASSFFTFRASEKLFF. CDR3 DNA sequence: TGTGCCAGCAGCTTCTTTACGTTCAGGGCGAGCGAAAAACTGTTTTTT.

This chain joins TRBV28 and TRBJ1-5; 8 nucleotides align to TRBD1. The CDR3 has 14 amino acids. Germline V gene sequence: CDR1 MDHEN, CDR2 SYDVKM. Trimming removed 7 bases from V and 6 bases from J; junction bases left unmatched: 8. DNA of the CDR3: TGTGCCAGCACTCACAGTGACAGGGGTCAGCCCCAGCATTTT. Protein product: CASTHSDRGQPQHF.

The genes are TRBV15 and TRBJ2-7; TRBD1 aligns across 7 bases. V dropped 4 bases and J dropped 3; count of bases not matched to a gene: 3. The CDR3 totals 13 residues. Per the germline V gene, CDR1 is LNHNV and CDR2 is YYDKDF (reference sequence). The CDR3 sequence: CATSTQGDYEQYF. The CDR3 nucleotides read TGTGCCACCAGCACCCAGGGGGACTACGAGCAGTACTTC.

The chain couples TRBV9 to TRBJ2-3; D uncertain. Deletions cut 4 bases from V and 0 bases from J, with 3 bases between. The CDR3 is 12 residues long. Germline CDR1 SGDLS, CDR2 YYNGEE. The CDR3 DNA sequence: TGTGCCAGCAGCCAGAGCACAGATACGCAGTATTTT. Translated, it gives CASSQSTDTQYF. Full variable domain (missing parts from reference TRBV9 and TRBJ2-3): DSGVTQTPKHLITATGQRVTLRCSPRSGDLSVYWYQQSLDQGLQFLIQYYNGEERAKGNILERFSAQQFPDLHSELNLSSLELGDSALYFCASSQSTDTQYFGPGTRLTVL.

The chain recombines TRBV29-1 with TRBJ2-3; 7 positions agree with TRBD2. The CDR3 runs 15 residues. Germline V lookup: CDR1 SQVTM, CDR2 ANQGSEA. The J segment lost 6 bases and the V segment lost 2 bases, leaving 11 bases of the junction unmatched. The CDR3 region has the DNA TGCAGCGTTGAACGAGGATCGGGAGGATCCGATACGCAGTATTTT. Translation gives CSVERGSGGSDTQYF.